Listed here are 29 T cell receptor beta chains from one sample, sequenced in a study of cytomegalovirus exposure and HLA in healthy donors (dated by TCRdb to between 2016 and 2019). The method was the immunoSEQ multiplex PCR assay. A mixture of 60 forward primers for TCR Vbeta segments and 13 reverse primers for TCR Jbeta segments was used in the multiplex PCR. Here the immuneACCESS table is served through TCRdb, limited to in-frame sequences with V and J called. Missing clones are a known gap in these copies; in checked studies unresolved V genes cover under half, and the rest lacks a known reason. Counted in this sample were tens of thousands of clones; 65% to 75% of them appeared once. The ten biggest clones cover about 4.9% of the sample. The specimen sequenced was PBMCs. These receptors were obtained from a woman in her 30s in good health and CMV-seronegative.

This clone was counted a single time. The chain links TRBV7-2 to TRBJ1-5; possible D gene TRBD1, 5 bases. Trimming shortened V by 5 bases and J by 9 bases, and 8 bases separated the two germline ends. Germline assignment: CDR1 SGHTA and CDR2 FQGNSA. This CDR3 comprises 11 residues. The CDR3 loop is CASSRQGPQHF. The DNA for the CDR3 is TGTGCCAGCAGCCGCCAGGGGCCCCAGCATTTT.

The rearrangement joins TRBV25-1 to TRBJ2-3, with 8 positions matching TRBD2. After removal of 0 bases from V and 5 bases from J, the junction contained 7 bases not matched to a gene. This CDR3 region has 16 residues. Germline V gene lookup returns CDR1 MGHDK and CDR2 SYGVNS. The CDR3 DNA is TGTGCCAGCAGTGAATATTACGGTCTAGCGGGAGATACGCAGTATTTT. It is translated as CASSEYYGLAGDTQYF.

The chain has TRBV28 and TRBJ2-3; tentatively, D is TRBD1 (6 bases). The CDR3 length is 14 residues. Germline loops: CDR1 MDHEN, CDR2 SYDVKM. Trimming shortened V by 7 bases and J by 0 bases, and 11 bases separated the two germline ends. In DNA, the CDR3 is TGTGCCAGCAAGACAGGCCTTAGCACAGATACGCAGTATTTT. Amino acid sequence: CASKTGLSTDTQYF.

The V call is TRBV28, the J call TRBJ1-4; 7 nucleotides agree with TRBD1. CDR3 length equals 15 residues. Trimming at V came to 4 bases and at J to 5 bases, leaving 7 bases not matched to a gene. Per germline, CDR1 MDHEN and CDR2 SYDVKM. The CDR3 DNA reads as TGTGCCAGCAGTTCCCCGTGGACAGGCAATGAAAAACTGTTTTTT. This codes for CASSSPWTGNEKLFF.

The chain has TRBV6-1 and TRBJ1-2; weak D call: TRBD1 (6 bases). The CDR3 loop spans 14 amino acids. In germline, CDR1 is MNHNS, CDR2 SASEGT. Trimming cost V 4 bases and J 4 bases, with 13 bases left between them. DNA for the CDR3: TGTGCCAGCAGTGCACAGGGCGGGAGCTATGGCTACACCTTC. It yields the protein CASSAQGGSYGYTF.

J is TRBJ2-7 and V is TRBV5-1; the match to TRBD1 covers 11 bases. This CDR3 is 14 amino acids long. CDR1 SGHRS and CDR2 YFSETQ come from the germline V gene. J was trimmed by 3 bases and V by 4 bases; bases with no gene match: 3. CDR3 amino acids: CASSPGTGGYEQYV. The CDR3 coding sequence is TGCGCCAGCAGCCCAGGGACAGGGGGCTACGAGCAGTACGTC.

The chain uses TRBV5-6 and TRBJ2-5, with 12 bases lining up with TRBD2. This CDR3 contains 18 residues. Trimming cost V 8 bases and J 1 base; bases outside gene matches: 15. Germline V CDR1 and CDR2: SGHDT, YYEEEE. CDR3 DNA: TGTGCCAGGATAGTACTAGCGGGAGGCCGAAAGATCCAAGAGACCCAGTACTTC. Residues: CARIVLAGGRKIQETQYF.

The chain joins TRBV2 to TRBJ2-7; a possible D gene is TRBD1 (8 bases). The CDR3 extends over 13 amino acids. V was pared by 10 bases and J by 1 base, with 14 bases between. CDR1 is SNHLY and CDR2 is FYNNEI in the germline V gene. The CDR3 reads CAKQQGGSYEQYF. Written as DNA, the CDR3 is TGTGCCAAACAACAGGGGGGGTCCTACGAGCAGTACTTC.

The rearrangement links TRBV19 to TRBJ1-3; D gene ambiguous. CDR3 size: 14 residues. CDR1 is LNHDA, CDR2 SQIVND, per germline (reference sequence). V lost 10 bases, J lost 7 bases, and 20 bases lay in between. CDR3 sequence reads: CATAPGSRSNTIYF. Here the CDR3 DNA reads TGTGCCACCGCCCCCGGGAGCAGGAGCAACACCATATATTTT.

The chain couples TRBV7-9 to TRBJ1-2, with D hard to call. There are 14 residues in the CDR3. V lost 3 bases and J lost 7, with 15 bases in between. CDR1 is SEHNR, CDR2 FQNEAQ, per germline (reference sequence). The CDR3 nucleotides read TGTGCCAGCAGCTTTGAGGGTGGTAAAGCTGGCTACACCTTC. Its translation is CASSFEGGKAGYTF.

The gene calls are TRBV27 and TRBJ2-3; 7 nucleotides agree with TRBD2. Trimming cost V 2 bases and J 4 bases; bases outside gene matches: 9. CDR1 MNHEY and CDR2 SMNVEV come from the germline V gene (reference sequence). The CDR3 runs 16 residues. CDR3 region: CASSLLGGRLADTQYF. CDR3 in DNA: TGTGCCAGCAGTTTACTGGGGGGGAGACTTGCAGATACGCAGTATTTT.

The chain uses TRBV10-3 and TRBJ2-4; D ambiguous. Germline V gene lookup returns CDR1 ENHRY and CDR2 SYGVKD. This CDR3 comprises 14 residues. V was shortened by 6 bases and J by 0 bases, with 9 bases between the two germline ends. CDR3 in amino acids: CAISAEVAKNIQYF. CDR3 DNA sequence: TGTGCCATCAGCGCAGAAGTAGCCAAAAACATTCAGTACTTC.

The chain couples TRBV19 to TRBJ1-1, with 12 bases fitting TRBD1. The CDR3 spans 17 residues. The V gene end was trimmed by 7 bases and the J gene end by 10 bases; junction bases not matched to a gene: 19. The germline gives CDR1 LNHDA, CDR2 SQIVND (reference sequence). CDR3 DNA: TGTGCCAGTACAGAGAAGCCCCCGGGACAGGGGGCGCGATCAGCTTTCTTT. Translating it yields CASTEKPPGQGARSAFF.

This sequence joins TRBV7-8 and TRBJ1-1, with 9 bases aligning to TRBD1. Trimming cost V 5 bases and J 7 bases; bases outside gene matches: 8. The CDR3 runs to 14 residues. From germline, CDR1 is SGHVS and CDR2 FQNEAQ. The CDR3 DNA sequence: TGTGCCAGCAGCCCGACAGGGGGAATTGGTGAAGCTTTCTTT. Protein sequence: CASSPTGGIGEAFF.

This chain joins TRBV5-1 and TRBJ2-3, with D perhaps matching TRBD2 (6 bases). Per germline, CDR1 SGHRS and CDR2 YFSETQ. This CDR3 comprises 17 residues. Trimming took 1 base from V and 4 from J, leaving 19 bases between them. The CDR3 loop reads CASSLTPPTRPPDTQYF. The CDR3, as DNA: TGCGCCAGCAGCTTGACCCCTCCGACTAGGCCACCAGATACGCAGTATTTT.

The chain uses TRBV19 and TRBJ2-2; 7 nucleotides match TRBD1. CDR1 and CDR2 (germline): LNHDA, SQIVND (reference sequence). The CDR3 loop spans 15 amino acids. Trimming removed 3 bases from V and 6 bases from J; junction bases left unmatched: 7. The CDR3 here is CASSILTGSAGELFF. The CDR3 coding sequence is TGTGCCAGTAGTATCCTGACAGGGTCAGCCGGGGAGCTGTTTTTT.

The rearrangement links TRBV4-2 to TRBJ2-7; 7 nucleotides line up with TRBD2. The CDR3 has 16 amino acids. After removal of 0 bases from V and 2 bases from J, the junction contained 7 bases not matched to a gene. The germline V gene encodes CDR1 LGHNA and CDR2 YNFKEQ. The CDR3 DNA is TGTGCCAGCAGCCAAGAGGGGATTGGGAGGGCCTACGAGCAGTACTTC. This sequence encodes CASSQEGIGRAYEQYF.

The chain employs TRBV5-4 and TRBJ2-3; D gene unclear. V was clipped by 0 bases and J by 0 bases, with 11 bases between them. This CDR3 is built from 16 residues. Germline V gene data show CDR1 as SGHNT and CDR2 as YYREEE (reference sequence). CDR3 DNA sequence: TGTGCCAGCAGCTTGGCCTTACTTACTAGCACAGATACGCAGTATTTT. Amino acids: CASSLALLTSTDTQYF.

The rearrangement uses TRBV29-1 and TRBJ2-6; 8 bases are shared with TRBD1. Germline lookup yields CDR1 SQVTM and CDR2 ANQGSEA. Germline trimming cut 6 bases from V and 2 bases from J; bases unmatched to any gene: 6. The CDR3 sequence is 15 residues long. The CDR3 DNA reads as TGCAGCGTGACACAGGGGGAGACTGGGGCCAACGTCCTGACTTTC. Its protein is CSVTQGETGANVLTF. Full variable domain (outside the CDR3, taken from reference TRBV29-1 and TRBJ2-6): SAVISQKPSRDICQRGTSLTIQCQVDSQVTMMFWYRQQPGQSLTLIATANQGSEATYESGFVIDKFPISRPNLTFSTLTVSNMSPEDSSIYLCSVTQGETGANVLTFGAGSRLTVL.

V and J are TRBV14 and TRBJ1-1; no firm D call. Germline loops: CDR1 SGHDN, CDR2 FVKESK. V dropped 8 bases and J dropped 0 bases, with 13 bases sitting between them. This CDR3 is 14 amino acids long. In DNA, the CDR3 is TGTGCCAGCTCCCCCGCGGGCATGAACACTGAAGCTTTCTTT. This gives the protein CASSPAGMNTEAFF.

As regards this clone: A junction end diverges from the germline sequence, so it may reflect a read error. This chain uses TRBV14 with TRBJ2-2, with TRBD2 matching over 14 bases. Germline lookup yields CDR1 SGHDN and CDR2 FVKESK. This CDR3 is built from 18 residues. The CDR3 loop is CASSQDSTSGRAAGGLFF. In DNA form, the CDR3 reads TGTGCCAGCAGCCAAGATTCGACTAGCGGGAGGGCCGCCGGGGGGCTGTTTTTT.

The chain joins TRBV14 to TRBJ2-7, with 8 nucleotides matching TRBD2. Trimming cost V 1 base and J 6 bases; bases outside gene matches: 8. Germline-derived CDR1 and CDR2 are SGHDN and FVKESK. CDR3 size: 15 residues. The CDR3 spells CASSQGSGRWFEQYV. Here the CDR3 DNA reads TGTGCCAGCAGCCAAGGGAGCGGGAGATGGTTCGAGCAGTACGTC.

The chain links TRBV27 to TRBJ1-2, with D maybe TRBD1 (5 bases). Per the germline V gene, CDR1 is MNHEY and CDR2 is SMNVEV (reference sequence). The CDR3 is 14 amino acids. The V end was cut by 5 bases, the J end by 8 bases, with 18 bases between. The CDR3 DNA reads as TGTGCCAGCAGTCCAGGGCGGGGCTGGATCGGCTACACCTTC. Translation: CASSPGRGWIGYTF.

The gene calls are TRBV6-5 and TRBJ2-7, with D maybe TRBD1 (6 bases). V lost 6 bases and J lost 1, with 10 bases in between. The germline V gene encodes CDR1 MNHEY and CDR2 SVGAGI. This CDR3 region has 13 residues. CDR3 amino acids: CASSQGFSYEQYF. The CDR3 DNA follows: TGTGCCAGCAGCCAGGGGTTTTCCTACGAGCAGTACTTC.

V gene TRBV5-6 combines with J gene TRBJ2-5; 7 positions match TRBD2. In germline, CDR1 is SGHDT, CDR2 YYEEEE. V lost 3 bases and J lost 3; bases outside the gene matches: 5. The CDR3 is 14 amino acids. CDR3 coding DNA: TGTGCCAGCAGCTGGCCTAGCGGTGAAGAGACCCAGTACTTC. Amino acid sequence: CASSWPSGEETQYF.

The CDR3 DNA sequence: TGTGCCAGCTCCCTAGGGAACGGGGACAATCAGCCCCAGCATTTT. Its translation: CASSLGNGDNQPQHF. This chain uses TRBV18 with TRBJ1-5; no clear D gene. Germline CDR1 KGHSH, CDR2 LQKENI. The CDR3 has 15 amino acids. V shed 6 bases and J shed 3 bases, with 15 bases lying between them. The entire variable domain, with the rest obtained from reference TRBV18 and TRBJ1-5, is as follows: NAGVMQNPRHLVRRRGQEARLRCSPMKGHSHVYWYRQLPEEGLKFMVYLQKENIIDESGMPKERFSAEFPKEGPSILRIQQVVRGDSAAYFCASSLGNGDNQPQHFGDGTRLSIL.

The chain uses TRBV11-1 and TRBJ2-7; D perhaps matches TRBD1 (6 bases). Germline CDR1 is SGHAT and CDR2 is FQDESV (reference sequence). The ends were cut back, 5 bases at V and 5 bases at J, with 19 bases in the middle. The CDR3 consists of 15 residues. The CDR3 nucleotides read TGTGCCAGCAGCCCCTATACAGGGTCCATCGACGAGCAGTACGTC. Protein product: CASSPYTGSIDEQYV.

This clone was picked up a small number of times. The J gene is TRBJ1-4, the V gene TRBV6-5; the match to TRBD1 covers 7 bases. Germline V lookup: CDR1 MNHEY, CDR2 SVGAGI. V shed 4 bases and J 8 bases; nucleotides not matched to a gene: 7. CDR3 length: 14 amino acids. The CDR3 region has the DNA TGTGCCAGCAGTTTAAGACAGGGTGGGGAAAAACTGTTTTTT. Amino acid sequence: CASSLRQGGEKLFF.

The rearrangement joins TRBV4-2 to TRBJ2-7; maybe TRBD1 (6 bases). The V gene's germline CDR1 is LGHNA and CDR2 YNFKEQ. The CDR3 runs to 15 residues. The V end was cut by 1 base, the J end by 5 bases, with 15 bases between. CDR3 loop: CASSQVGAGSHEQYF. The CDR3 bases are TGTGCCAGCAGCCAAGTGGGGGCAGGGTCCCACGAGCAGTACTTC.